These 26 T cell receptor beta chains share one sample of origin, sequenced in a study of T cells after posttransplantation cyclophosphamide. A marrow graft followed busulfan-fludarabine conditioning, with cyclophosphamide on days +3 and +4. Using immunoSEQ multiplex PCR, the repertoire was profiled, and TCRdb retains in-frame clones only, with some absent. The sample includes about 36,000 clones, 78% seen only once; the top ten take roughly 8.3%. Material: CD4+ T cells sorted from blood, obtained approximately 2,000 days after a stem cell transplant with posttransplant cyclophosphamide. All receptors come from a female patient aged 40-49 years who received an allogeneic stem cell transplant from a related donor, was CMV-positive, and had no GVHD. Some of these T cells may belong to the graft donor.

The chain has TRBV12-5 and TRBJ2-7; 9 bases agree with TRBD2. Unmatched junction bases numbered 6, after V lost 4 bases and J lost 5 bases. The length of the CDR3 is 14 residues. The V gene's germline CDR1 is LGHNT and CDR2 FRNRAP. The CDR3 loop reads CASGWGLAKNEQYF. The DNA of the CDR3 is TGTGCTAGTGGTTGGGGACTAGCCAAAAACGAGCAGTACTTC.

This rearrangement joins TRBV28 to TRBJ2-3; 9 bases agree with TRBD1. The V and J ends lost 1 base and 3 bases, in that order; junction bases with no gene match: 5. Per germline, CDR1 MDHEN and CDR2 SYDVKM. CDR3 length: 16 residues. The CDR3 DNA is TGTGCCAGCAGTTTATACTTTGGGACAGGGACAGATACGCAGTATTTT. Residues: CASSLYFGTGTDTQYF. The entire variable domain, with the rest obtained from reference TRBV28 and TRBJ2-3, is as follows: DVKVTQSSRYLVKRTGEKVFLECVQDMDHENMFWYRQDPGLGLRLIYFSYDVKMKEKGDIPEGYSVSREKKERFSLILESASTNQTSMYLCASSLYFGTGTDTQYFGPGTRLTVL.

The chain is built from TRBV6-5 and TRBJ1-2; 9 positions agree with TRBD1. V was pared by 1 base and J by 8 bases, with 8 bases of the junction left unmatched. CDR3 length equals 15 residues. CDR1 MNHEY and CDR2 SVGAGI come from the germline V gene. The CDR3 coding sequence is TGTGCCAGCAGTTACTATGGACAGGGGACTTCAGGCTACACCTTC. Its protein product is CASSYYGQGTSGYTF.

J is TRBJ1-1 and V is TRBV7-6; 8 positions match TRBD1. CDR3 length equals 18 residues. V gave up 1 base and J gave up 5 bases; unmatched junction bases: 15. Germline V gene sequence: CDR1 SGHVS, CDR2 FNYEAQ. CDR3 DNA: TGTGCCAGCAGCTTAGGCCCCGGGACAGGTCAGCTCTTAACTGAAGCTTTCTTT. Amino acid sequence: CASSLGPGTGQLLTEAFF.

The V and J genes are TRBV7-6 and TRBJ2-3; D remains unclear. The V end was cut by 3 bases, the J end by 3 bases, with 7 bases between. From germline, CDR1 is SGHVS and CDR2 FNYEAQ. The CDR3 is 13 amino acids. CDR3 sequence: CASSFSGTDTQYF. The CDR3 region has the DNA TGTGCCAGCAGCTTCTCCGGGACAGATACGCAGTATTTT.

The chain links TRBV6-4 to TRBJ1-6; maybe TRBD1 (5 bases). CDR1 is MRHNA and CDR2 is SNTAGT in the germline V gene. The CDR3 consists of 13 residues. With 6 bases removed from V and 7 bases from J, the gap between germline ends came to 10 bases. DNA of the CDR3: TGTGCCAGCAGGGCAGGGTTAAATTCACCCCTCCACTTT. Protein sequence: CASRAGLNSPLHF.

This clone has just a few counts. This chain uses TRBV27 with TRBJ2-7; tentatively, D is TRBD1 (5 bases). This CDR3 comprises 13 residues. V shed 5 bases and J shed 3 bases, with 11 bases lying between them. Germline V gene data show CDR1 as MNHEY and CDR2 as SMNVEV (reference sequence). The CDR3 protein is CASSVWGGYEQYF. DNA of the CDR3: TGTGCCAGCAGTGTTTGGGGCGGCTACGAGCAGTACTTC.

V gene TRBV4-3 combines with J gene TRBJ2-3, with D possibly being TRBD2 (6 bases). Trimming removed 0 bases at V and 1 base at J, with 11 bases between. The CDR3 covers 16 residues. Germline V gives CDR1 LGHNA, CDR2 YSLEER. The CDR3 loop is CASSQDGGIGTDTQYF. As DNA, the CDR3 is TGCGCCAGCAGCCAAGATGGCGGGATAGGCACAGATACGCAGTATTTT.

The chain joins TRBV4-1 to TRBJ1-5, with a possible D match to TRBD1 (5 bases). V dropped 0 bases and J dropped 7 bases, with 13 bases sitting between them. Germline values: CDR1 MGHRA, CDR2 YSYEKL. CDR3 length: 15 residues. The chain's CDR3 is CASSQDSGSEQPQHF. CDR3 sequence (DNA): TGCGCCAGCAGCCAAGATTCAGGGTCTGAACAGCCCCAGCATTTT.

CDR3 coding DNA: TGTGCCAGCACCTCTCCGCGGGGATACTCCTACGAGCAGTACTTC. Translating it yields CASTSPRGYSYEQYF. The gene calls are TRBV28 and TRBJ2-7; D perhaps matches TRBD2 (6 bases). The CDR3 runs to 15 residues. Germline CDR1 reads MDHEN; CDR2 reads SYDVKM. With 7 bases removed from V and 0 bases from J, the gap between germline ends came to 16 bases.

The chain combines TRBV5-8 with TRBJ1-5; possibly TRBD1 for D (5 bases). Germline loops: CDR1 SGHTS, CDR2 YDEGEE. The CDR3 covers 16 residues. With 4 bases removed from V and 4 bases from J, the gap between germline ends came to 18 bases. CDR3 amino acids: CASSATQVGWNQPQHF. The CDR3 nucleotides are TGTGCCAGCAGCGCTACACAGGTTGGTTGGAATCAGCCCCAGCATTTT.

This chain joins TRBV7-2 and TRBJ2-7; D may be TRBD2 (5 bases). Germline V gene lookup returns CDR1 SGHTA and CDR2 FQGNSA. V was shortened by 1 base and J by 6 bases, with 10 bases between the two germline ends. There are 13 residues in the CDR3. The CDR3 here is CASSLEFGVEQYF. As DNA, the CDR3 is TGTGCCAGCAGCTTAGAGTTCGGGGTCGAGCAGTACTTC.

V gene TRBV19 combines with J gene TRBJ1-5; no firm D call. Trimming cost V 5 bases and J 2 bases, with 7 bases left between them. Germline V gene sequence: CDR1 LNHDA, CDR2 SQIVND (reference sequence). The CDR3 loop spans 13 amino acids. This chain's CDR3 is CASSVVGNQPQHF. CDR3 in DNA: TGTGCCAGTAGTGTCGTTGGCAATCAGCCCCAGCATTTT.

The chain has TRBV11-1 and TRBJ2-7; TRBD1 is a possible D gene (6 bases). The CDR3 has 14 residues. The germline V gene has CDR1 SGHAT and CDR2 FQDESV (reference sequence). The V end was cut by 1 base, the J end by 3 bases, with 10 bases between. The CDR3 sequence: CASSLDRAFYEQYF. The CDR3 nucleotides are TGTGCCAGCAGCTTAGACAGGGCATTCTACGAGCAGTACTTC.

The genes are TRBV27 and TRBJ2-2; D is unresolved. The CDR3 sequence is 14 residues long. The V and J ends lost 6 bases and 7 bases respectively, with 15 bases between them. Germline V gene sequence: CDR1 MNHEY, CDR2 SMNVEV (reference sequence). The CDR3 region is CASRLKRVVGELFF. DNA of the CDR3: TGTGCCAGCAGACTGAAAAGAGTGGTCGGGGAGCTGTTTTTT.

This clone came up once. This chain connects TRBV10-1 to TRBJ2-3; D not resolved. Germline lookup yields CDR1 WNHNN and CDR2 SYGVQD (reference sequence). V gave up 2 bases and J gave up 0 bases, with 9 bases separating them. This CDR3 has 15 residues. CDR3 DNA: TGCGCCAGCAGTGAGACCCTAACTAGCACAGATACGCAGTATTTT. The encoded protein is CASSETLTSTDTQYF.

The genes are TRBV7-6 and TRBJ2-1; TRBD2 matches at 11 bases. Germline V gene data show CDR1 as SGHVS and CDR2 as FNYEAQ. J lost 6 bases, V lost 5 bases, and 6 bases had no gene match. This CDR3 spans 15 amino acids. The CDR3 DNA sequence: TGTGCCAGCAGCACGACCGGGACTAGCGGCAATGAGCAGTTCTTC. This sequence encodes CASSTTGTSGNEQFF.

This rearrangement joins TRBV6-6 to TRBJ1-2; 10 bases fit TRBD1. The CDR3 spans 16 residues. Trimming removed 5 bases from V and 4 bases from J; junction bases left unmatched: 10. Germline loops: CDR1 MNHNY, CDR2 SVGAGI (reference sequence). The CDR3 nucleotides are TGTGCCAGCAGTCGGGACAGGGGCGGTAGGAGCTATGGCTACACCTTC. As protein: CASSRDRGGRSYGYTF.

This chain links TRBV15 with TRBJ1-2; 7 bases fit TRBD1. The CDR3 loop spans 16 amino acids. CDR1 is LNHNV, CDR2 YYDKDF, per germline (reference sequence). V lost 1 base to trimming and J lost 0 bases; unmatched junction nucleotides: 5. CDR3 residues: CATSRGDSLTNYGYTF. The CDR3 nucleotides are TGTGCCACCAGCAGAGGGGACAGCCTAACTAACTATGGCTACACCTTC.

The V and J genes are TRBV28 and TRBJ2-7; possibly TRBD1 for D (5 bases). The CDR3 contains 16 residues. CDR1 and CDR2 from the germline V gene are MDHEN and SYDVKM. V was shortened by 3 bases and J by 7 bases, with 22 bases between the two germline ends. CDR3: CASSLRPDRFPREQYF. Here the CDR3 DNA reads TGTGCCAGCAGTTTGCGGCCAGACAGATTCCCTCGGGAGCAGTACTTC. Combining the CDR3 with reference TRBV28 and TRBJ2-7 gives the whole variable domain DVKVTQSSRYLVKRTGEKVFLECVQDMDHENMFWYRQDPGLGLRLIYFSYDVKMKEKGDIPEGYSVSREKKERFSLILESASTNQTSMYLCASSLRPDRFPREQYFGPGTRLTVT.

V gene TRBV18 combines with J gene TRBJ1-5; D is perhaps TRBD1 (6 bases). Germline values: CDR1 KGHSH, CDR2 LQKENI. The CDR3 spans 16 residues. V was pared by 8 bases and J by 7 bases, with 24 bases between. The CDR3 coding sequence is TGTGCCAGCACTCTAATCGGGACAAGGGGTACACAGCCCCAGCATTTT. It yields the protein CASTLIGTRGTQPQHF.

The count of this clone is one. This chain links TRBV6-5 with TRBJ1-1, with unresolved D. The CDR3 length is 14 residues. The germline V and J ends were trimmed by 6 bases and 4 bases, with 15 bases remaining between them. Germline lookup yields CDR1 MNHEY and CDR2 SVGAGI. CDR3 DNA: TGTGCCAGCAGAATCGTCGGGGTACGCACTGAAGCTTTCTTT. Encoded protein: CASRIVGVRTEAFF.

This chain uses TRBV7-2 with TRBJ2-7, with a weak D call TRBD2 (5 bases). CDR1 is SGHTA, CDR2 FQGNSA, per germline. The CDR3 sequence is 15 residues long. The ends were cut back, 5 bases at V and 0 bases at J, with 14 bases in the middle. The CDR3 nucleotides read TGTGCCAGCAGCGCTAGCCGGTCGAGCTCCTACGAGCAGTACTTC. Amino acid sequence: CASSASRSSSYEQYF.

CDR3 DNA sequence: TGTGCCAGCAGTCCGACAAGACACAAAAACATTCAGTACTTC. Protein sequence: CASSPTRHKNIQYF. V is TRBV2 and J is TRBJ2-4; D is unresolved. The V and J ends lost 5 bases and 3 bases respectively, with 11 bases between them. The germline V gene encodes CDR1 SNHLY and CDR2 FYNNEI. This CDR3 contains 14 residues.

Here the CDR3 DNA reads TGTGCCAGTAGTATGAAGCGGCTCACTGAAGCTTTCTTT. Its translation is CASSMKRLTEAFF. This sequence joins TRBV19 and TRBJ1-1; D is ambiguous. Germline values: CDR1 LNHDA, CDR2 SQIVND (reference sequence). The CDR3 consists of 13 residues. Trimming cost V 3 bases and J 4 bases, with 9 bases left between them.

This chain connects TRBV6-5 to TRBJ2-5, with D possibly matching TRBD1 (5 bases). The ends were cut back, 6 bases at V and 4 bases at J, with 15 bases in the middle. This CDR3 has 14 amino acids. Per the germline V gene, CDR1 is MNHEY and CDR2 is SVGAGI. Written as DNA, the CDR3 is TGTGCCAGCAGCAGGACATTTACGGGAGAGACCCAGTACTTC. The encoded protein is CASSRTFTGETQYF.